The clone carrying this T cell receptor (beta chain) was seen a single time. Antigen unknown. Adolescents were screened for latent TB by skin test and IGRA. This sample was taken from a study of T cells in tuberculosis. Across the study: A South African cohort included IGRA-negative adolescents, latently infected IGRA-positive adolescents and adults with active tuberculosis.

TCRdb keeps only in-frame clones here, not all; method: immunoSEQ multiplex PCR. The sample has some 31,000 clones, 90% to 95% seen once. Germline loops: CDR1 SGHDN, CDR2 FVKESK. The CDR3 contains 10 residues. V was cut by 8 bases and J by 7 bases, with 8 bases left in between. Whole-study results and caveats: Selection depended on which cryopreserved specimens were available.

The genes are TRBV14 and TRBJ1-1; D ambiguous. Sequenced material: PBMCs. This sequence was found in a donor aged 5 to 30 with latent tuberculosis or without tuberculosis infection. As DNA, the CDR3 is TGTGCCAGCGAGCGAGGTGAAGCTTTCTTT. It is translated as CASERGEAFF.